This T cell receptor (beta chain) was observed in a study of blood T cell repertoires in COVID-19 (dated by TCRdb to about 2020). With regard to the full study: The collaborator samples originated in the United States, Italy and Spain and spanned the acute and convalescent phases of COVID-19. A freely available public database, intended as a resource for researchers studying the immune response to SARS-CoV-2, is where the repertoires were released. Deeply sampled blood TCRbeta repertoires from subjects exposed to, actively infected with, or recovered from COVID-19 were included in the dataset. The prospective study material was composed of cDNA or gDNA derived from T cells, B-cell-depleted T cells, or PBMCs. Sample metadata almost always included a de-identified subject ID, COVID-19 status, age in years and sex. Samples came from the ongoing ImmuneRACE study (first 160 participants) plus 1,254 subjects from 6 global collaborators. Where available, HLA class I and class II types were taken from metadata supplied by the sample provider and were not determined by assay-based typing. The paper's findings and limits, for the study overall: The quantity of clinical and demographic metadata differed by source and by participant and was supplied without curation.

Whole blood was collected in K2EDTA tubes by collaborating institutions according to the institutions' own protocols. For TCRbeta analysis, collaborators shipped samples in one of three forms: frozen whole blood, isolated PBMCs, or DNA extracted from either of those sample types. TCRbeta CDR3 regions were amplified from genomic DNA using the immunoSEQ Assay, a bias-controlled multiplex PCR. In the original analysis: The number of nucleated cells in each sample was estimated from the amplification of reference gene primers within the assay. Sequence reads were collapsed and filtered to measure the absolute abundance of every unique TCRbeta CDR3 rearrangement. For each sample, productive Simpson clonality was calculated as the square root of Simpson's diversity index across productive rearrangements. Here the immuneACCESS table is served through TCRdb, limited to in-frame sequences with V and J called. Missing clones are a known gap in these copies; in checked studies unresolved V genes cover under half, and the rest lacks a known reason. That table furnishes V, J and clone size, whereas the DNA furnished D and trimming. In all, the sample holds about 130,000 clones, and about 75% of those were seen once. In total, the top ten clones hold more than 15% of the sample.

CDR3 length: 12 amino acids, cysteine to phenylalanine. This entry keeps only the CDR3 DNA: 36 bases, framed from base 1. The CDR1 and CDR2 encoded by the germline V gene are ENHRY and SYGVKD. The V end loses 2 bases and the J end loses 8 bases, and a stretch of 9 bases separates them. Of note for this clone: Which antigen it targets is not known. There are no base qualities to consult, and no much larger clone falls within one base.

The source of this sequence is an elderly man with acute or convalescent COVID-19. In this chain, TRBV10-3 is recombined with TRBJ1-2; the D gene cannot be named for sure. The sequencing input was peripheral blood. The nucleotide sequence reads as follows: TGTGCCATCAGTGAGACAGTACTCGGCTACACCTTC. Its protein is CAISETVLGYTF.